What follows is one TCR beta chain and its context. The data derive from a study of blood T cell repertoires in COVID-19. Overall study: T cells, B-cell-depleted T cells, or PBMCs supplied cDNA or gDNA.

Using immunoSEQ multiplex PCR, the repertoire was profiled, and TCRdb retains in-frame clones only, with some absent. The sample contains 150,000 to 200,000 clones, roughly four fifths of which appear only once. The length of the CDR3 is 15 residues. Trimming stripped 6 bases from V and 0 bases from J, with 15 bases between. The germline CDR1 and CDR2 sequences are MNHEY and SVGEGT. The receptor was derived from a woman aged 40 to 50 with COVID-19, enrolled during active disease. This chain connects TRBV6-2 or TRBV6-3 to TRBJ2-7; D perhaps matches TRBD2 (6 bases). Sequencing input: peripheral blood. CDR3 nucleotide sequence: TGTGCCAGCAGCAAAAGGGAGACTAGCTCCTACGAGCAGTACGTC. Translating it yields CASSKRETSSYEQYV.